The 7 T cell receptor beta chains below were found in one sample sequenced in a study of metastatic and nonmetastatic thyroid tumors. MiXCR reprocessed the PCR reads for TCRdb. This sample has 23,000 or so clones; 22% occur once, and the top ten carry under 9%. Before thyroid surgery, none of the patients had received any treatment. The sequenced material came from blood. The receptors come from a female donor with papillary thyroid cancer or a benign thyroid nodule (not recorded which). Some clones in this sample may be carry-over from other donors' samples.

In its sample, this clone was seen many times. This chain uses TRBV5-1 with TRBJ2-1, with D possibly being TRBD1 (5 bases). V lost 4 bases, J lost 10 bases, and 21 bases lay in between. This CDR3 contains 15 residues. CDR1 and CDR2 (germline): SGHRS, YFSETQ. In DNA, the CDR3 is TGCGCCAGCAGCCCACTTAGCCAGCCGCAGGGAGAGCAGTTCTTC. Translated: CASSPLSQPQGEQFF.

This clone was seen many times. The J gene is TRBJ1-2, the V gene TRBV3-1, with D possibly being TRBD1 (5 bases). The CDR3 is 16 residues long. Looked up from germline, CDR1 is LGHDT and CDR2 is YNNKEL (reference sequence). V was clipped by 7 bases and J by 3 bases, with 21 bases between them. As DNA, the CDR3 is TGTGCCAGCACTTTAGGGGCGGGGGGATGGTACTATGGCTACACCTTC. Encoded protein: CASTLGAGGWYYGYTF. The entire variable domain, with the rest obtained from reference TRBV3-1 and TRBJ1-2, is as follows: DTAVSQTPKYLVTQMGNDKSIKCEQNLGHDTMYWYKQDSKKFLKIMFSYNNKELIINETVPNRFSPKSPDKAHLNLHINSLELGDSAVYFCASTLGAGGWYYGYTFGSGTRLTVV.

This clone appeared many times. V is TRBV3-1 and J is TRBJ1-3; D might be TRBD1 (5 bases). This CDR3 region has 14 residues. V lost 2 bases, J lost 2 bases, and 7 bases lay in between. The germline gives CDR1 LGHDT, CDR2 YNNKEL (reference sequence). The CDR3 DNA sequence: TGTGCCAGCAGCCAATCGGGGCCTGGAAACACCATATATTTT. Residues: CASSQSGPGNTIYF.

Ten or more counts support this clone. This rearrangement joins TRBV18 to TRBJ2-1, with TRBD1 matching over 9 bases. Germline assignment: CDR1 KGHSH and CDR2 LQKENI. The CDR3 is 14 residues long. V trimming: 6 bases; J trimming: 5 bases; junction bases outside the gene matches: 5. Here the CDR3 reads CASSLGQGHNEQFF. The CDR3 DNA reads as TGTGCCAGCTCCCTGGGACAGGGACACAATGAGCAGTTCTTC.

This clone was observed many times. Written as DNA, the CDR3 is TGTGCCAGCAGCTTAGGGCAGGGTAGAGATCAGTACTTC. Translation: CASSLGQGRDQYF. The chain carries TRBV7-2 and TRBJ2-4, with TRBD1 as a possible D gene (5 bases). With 1 base removed from V and 12 bases from J, the gap between germline ends came to 13 bases. This CDR3 spans 13 amino acids. The germline V gene has CDR1 SGHTA and CDR2 FQGNSA. Full variable domain (remainder filled in from reference TRBV7-2 and TRBJ2-4): GAGVSQSPSNKVTEKGKDVELRCDPISGHTALYWYRQSLGQGLEFLIYFQGNSAPDKSGLPSDRFSAERTGGSVSTLTIQRTQQEDSAVYLCASSLGQGRDQYFGAGTRLSVL.

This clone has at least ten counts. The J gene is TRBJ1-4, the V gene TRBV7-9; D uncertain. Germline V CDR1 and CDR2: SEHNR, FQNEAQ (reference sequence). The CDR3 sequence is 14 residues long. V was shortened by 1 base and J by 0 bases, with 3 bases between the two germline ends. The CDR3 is CASSLDPTNEKLFF. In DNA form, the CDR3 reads TGTGCCAGCAGCTTAGACCCAACTAATGAAAAACTGTTTTTT.

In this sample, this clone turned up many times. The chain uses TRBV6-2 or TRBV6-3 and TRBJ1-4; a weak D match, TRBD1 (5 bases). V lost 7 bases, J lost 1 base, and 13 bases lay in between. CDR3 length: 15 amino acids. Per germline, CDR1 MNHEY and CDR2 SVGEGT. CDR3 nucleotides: TGTGCCAGCAACCAGGGTTTGGGAACTAATGAAAAACTGTTTTTT. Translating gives CASNQGLGTNEKLFF.